This T cell receptor (beta chain) is drawn from a study of CD4 T cells in relation to SARS-CoV-2 and coronaviruses. Study at large: The negative reference was HIV-1 Nef peptide pool or peptide-free culture.

Assay used: immunoSEQ multiplex PCR; TCRdb lists only in-frame clones, some missing. This table holds fewer than 20,000 clones, around 77% found once. Unexposed donor CD4+ T cells date from about 2011-2018, before the COVID-19 pandemic. After approximately 10 days of culture, CD4+ T cells were isolated. Fresh IL-2 medium replaced half the medium on days 3 and 7. There are 14 residues in the CDR3. In germline, CDR1 is MGHDK, CDR2 SYGVNS. V lost 1 base, J lost 0 bases, and 4 bases lay in between. This clone turned up a few times. The antigen remains unidentified. Findings and limits, study-wide: This crossreactivity analysis covered spike protein alone, no other viral proteins. Crossreactive clones expanded significantly less to SARS-CoV-2 than monoreactive clones.

The rearrangement uses TRBV25-1 and TRBJ1-5; D not resolved. The sample comprised CD4+ T cells from PBMCs, cultured in vitro. The sequence was obtained from a human donor in good health. The CDR3 DNA sequence: TGTGCCAGCAGTGAATTTGATAGCAATCAGCCCCAGCATTTT. Translated: CASSEFDSNQPQHF.